The 9 T cell receptor beta chains given below trace back to one sample, sequenced in a study of cytomegalovirus exposure and HLA in healthy donors. PCR involved 60 Vbeta and 13 Jbeta primers. Profiled with immunoSEQ multiplex PCR; TCRdb holds only in-frame clones, not every one. The data hold some 140,000 clones, with about four fifths observed a single time. Specimen: PBMCs. The receptor set was obtained from a man in his thirties or forties in good health.

The CDR3 bases are TGTGCCAGCAGCGACAGGGGCGACAATCAGCCCCAGCATTTT. Translating it yields CASSDRGDNQPQHF. The gene calls are TRBV27 and TRBJ1-5; TRBD1 matches 8 bases. Trimming took 6 bases from V and 3 from J; bases not matched to a gene: 4. Germline V lookup: CDR1 MNHEY, CDR2 SMNVEV (reference sequence). The CDR3 runs to 14 residues.

The chain combines TRBV5-4 with TRBJ2-5; 8 nucleotides agree with TRBD1. This CDR3 is 16 amino acids long. Trimming at V came to 4 bases and at J to 2 bases, leaving 10 bases not matched to a gene. CDR1 and CDR2 (germline): SGHNT, YYREEE (reference sequence). CDR3 in amino acids: CASSPQGASGQETQYF. The CDR3 nucleotides are TGTGCCAGCAGCCCCCAGGGGGCCAGCGGACAAGAGACCCAGTACTTC.

This chain uses TRBV7-3 with TRBJ2-1, with 9 positions matching TRBD1. The length of the CDR3 is 17 residues. The junction had 16 bases not matched to a gene; V was cut back by 4 bases and J by 9 bases. Germline CDR1 SGHTA, CDR2 FQGTGA. DNA for the CDR3: TGTGCCAGCAGCTCCCGGGGAGGGACAGGGAGGGATACTGAGCAGTTCTTC. It translates to CASSSRGGTGRDTEQFF.

The J gene is TRBJ1-1, the V gene TRBV28; D is perhaps TRBD1 (6 bases). Germline CDR1 is MDHEN and CDR2 is SYDVKM. The CDR3 length is 14 residues. Trimming cost V 10 bases and J 8 bases, with 23 bases left between them. The CDR3 coding sequence is TGTGCCACCATACCCCGAGGGGGGGGTCTCGAAGCTTTCTTT. This encodes CATIPRGGGLEAFF.

CDR3 amino acids: CASSAGGGGSDTQYF. In DNA, the CDR3 is TGTGCCAGCAGCGCGGGGGGTGGGGGGTCGGATACGCAGTATTTT. The chain joins TRBV9 to TRBJ2-3; 7 bases are a match to TRBD2. Germline V gene sequence: CDR1 SGDLS, CDR2 YYNGEE. This CDR3 is 15 amino acids long. V lost 3 bases and J lost 6; bases outside the gene matches: 10.

The chain joins TRBV4-3 to TRBJ2-5; 12 nucleotides agree with TRBD2. Matching the DNA end better, TRBJ2-7 makes the J call doubtful. There are 18 residues in the CDR3. Germline V lookup: CDR1 LGHNA, CDR2 YSLEER. CDR3 DNA sequence: TGCGCCAGCAGCCAATCCCTAGCGGGAGGGTTCGATAACTACGAGCAGTACTTC. Protein: CASSQSLAGGFDNYEQYF.

This clone was picked up a small number of times. One end of the junction is discordant with germline, which a read error may explain. This chain connects TRBV7-9 to TRBJ2-7, with 8 bases identical to TRBD1. Germline lookup yields CDR1 SEHNR and CDR2 FQNEAQ (reference sequence). This CDR3 comprises 13 residues. The DNA of the CDR3 is TGTTCCAGCCTTCCCGGGACAGGATACGAGCAGTACTTC. Its translation is CSSLPGTGYEQYF.

V is TRBV19 and J is TRBJ2-5; possibly TRBD1 for D (6 bases). The DNA matches TRBJ2-7 better at its end, which makes the J call doubtful. This CDR3 is 15 amino acids long. The germline V gene has CDR1 LNHDA and CDR2 SQIVND (reference sequence). The CDR3 region is CASSMGQGNAYEQYF. Written as DNA, the CDR3 is TGTGCCAGTAGTATGGGGCAGGGGAATGCCTACGAGCAGTACTTC.

V gene TRBV7-9 combines with J gene TRBJ2-5; TRBD2 agrees at 9 bases. J was trimmed by 2 bases and V by 5 bases; bases with no gene match: 9. Germline CDR1 is SEHNR and CDR2 is FQNEAQ (reference sequence). There are 16 residues in the CDR3. The CDR3 DNA reads TGTGCCAGCAGCGGGGAGGCGGGAGGGCCTCAAGAGACCCAGTACTTC. It codes for CASSGEAGGPQETQYF. Using reference TRBV7-9 and TRBJ2-5 for the parts outside the CDR3, the full variable domain is DTGVSQNPRHKITKRGQNVTFRCDPISEHNRLYWYRQTLGQGPEFLTYFQNEAQLEKSRLLSDRFSAERPKGSFSTLEIQRTEQGDSAMYLCASSGEAGGPQETQYFGPGTRLLVL.